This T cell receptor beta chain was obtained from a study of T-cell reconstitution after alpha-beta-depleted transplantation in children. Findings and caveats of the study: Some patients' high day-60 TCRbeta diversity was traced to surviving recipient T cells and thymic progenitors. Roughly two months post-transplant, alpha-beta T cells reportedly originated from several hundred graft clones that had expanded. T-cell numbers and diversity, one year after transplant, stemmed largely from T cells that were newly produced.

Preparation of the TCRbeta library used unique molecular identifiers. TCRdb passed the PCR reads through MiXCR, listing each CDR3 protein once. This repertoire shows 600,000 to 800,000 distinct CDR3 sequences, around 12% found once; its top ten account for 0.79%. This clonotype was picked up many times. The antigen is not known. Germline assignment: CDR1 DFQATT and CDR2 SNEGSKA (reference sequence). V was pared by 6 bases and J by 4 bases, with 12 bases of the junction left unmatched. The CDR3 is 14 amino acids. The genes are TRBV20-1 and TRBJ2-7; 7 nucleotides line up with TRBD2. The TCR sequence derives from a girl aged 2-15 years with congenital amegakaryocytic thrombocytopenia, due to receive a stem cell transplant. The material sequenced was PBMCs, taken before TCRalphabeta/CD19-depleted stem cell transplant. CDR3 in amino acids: CSARKALGLYEQYF. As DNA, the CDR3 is TGCAGTGCGCGGAAAGCCCTGGGACTATACGAGCAGTACTTC.